Listed here are 4 T cell receptor beta chains from one sample, sequenced in a study of T cells in Graves' hyperthyroidism and ophthalmopathy. RNA transcripts gave rise to amplified TCR beta CDR3 regions. First-round RT-PCR with HTBI primers amplified the TCR CDR3 region. MiXCR was run by TCRdb on the multiplex PCR reads, yielding one entry per CDR3 protein. The sample yields over 300,000 distinct CDR3 sequences, approximately 14% seen once. The sample consisted of blood. These receptors originate from a woman aged 40 to 55 with Graves' ophthalmopathy.

This clonotype was detected many times. This rearrangement joins TRBV6-2 or TRBV6-3 to TRBJ1-4, with TRBD1 matching over 8 bases. V dropped 5 bases and J dropped 5; count of bases not matched to a gene: 7. The CDR3 has 15 residues. Germline CDR1 and CDR2: MNHEY and SVGEGT. Here the CDR3 DNA reads TGTGCCAGCAGTGACCGGGACAGGAAAAATGAAAAACTGTTTTTT. Amino acid sequence: CASSDRDRKNEKLFF.

The CDR3: CAWSPGIDTQYF. The CDR3 coding sequence is TGTGCCTGGAGCCCGGGAATAGATACGCAGTATTTT. The chain uses TRBV30 and TRBJ2-3; tentatively, D is TRBD2 (5 bases). Per germline, CDR1 GTSNPN and CDR2 SVGIG (reference sequence). V lost 3 bases and J lost 5, with 9 bases in between. CDR3 length: 12 amino acids.

This clonotype was seen repeatedly, ten times or more. J is TRBJ1-1 and V is TRBV7-8, with 10 bases fitting TRBD1. Trimming at V came to 5 bases and at J to 5 bases, leaving 11 bases not matched to a gene. The CDR3 sequence is 16 residues long. Germline V lookup: CDR1 SGHVS, CDR2 FQNEAQ. CDR3 protein: CASSTRPGQGTTEAFF. The DNA of the CDR3 is TGTGCCAGCAGCACTCGTCCGGGACAGGGGACGACTGAAGCTTTCTTT.

The V and J genes are TRBV5-1 and TRBJ1-2; the match to TRBD1 covers 7 bases. This CDR3 region has 12 residues. The V and J ends lost 7 bases and 4 bases, in that order; junction bases with no gene match: 4. Germline V gene lookup returns CDR1 SGHRS and CDR2 YFSETQ. DNA of the CDR3: TGCGCCAGCGGACGACAGGGCTATGGCTACACCTTC. Translation gives CASGRQGYGYTF.